This note documents a single T cell receptor (beta chain) sequence. The PCR employed 60 Vbeta primers together with 13 Jbeta primers. The protocol was immunoSEQ multiplex PCR, while the TCRdb copy is restricted to in-frame clones and leaves out a portion. The sample holds 150,000 to 200,000 clones, around 78% seen once. The record originates from a study of cytomegalovirus exposure and HLA in healthy donors. The germline CDR1 and CDR2 sequences are MDHEN and SYDVKM. The V and J ends lost 6 bases and 1 base, in that order; junction bases with no gene match: 7. The CDR3 is made up of 15 amino acids. All the people who gave samples were healthy bone marrow donors.

The clonotype comes from a man aged 35-49 years in good health and CMV-seronegative. The V gene is TRBV28, the J gene TRBJ1-1; the match to TRBD1 covers 8 bases. Sequencing was performed on PBMCs. CDR3 nucleotide sequence: TGTGCCAGCAGAAGCCCGGGACAGGAGAACACTGAAGCTTTCTTT. Translating gives CASRSPGQENTEAFF.